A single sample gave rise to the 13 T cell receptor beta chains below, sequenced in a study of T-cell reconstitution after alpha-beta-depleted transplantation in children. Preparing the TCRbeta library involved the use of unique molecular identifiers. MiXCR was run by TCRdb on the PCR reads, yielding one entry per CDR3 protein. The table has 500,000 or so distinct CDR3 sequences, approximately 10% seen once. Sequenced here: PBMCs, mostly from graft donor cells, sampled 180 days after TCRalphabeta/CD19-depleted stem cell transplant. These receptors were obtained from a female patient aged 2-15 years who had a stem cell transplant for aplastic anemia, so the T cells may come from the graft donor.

CDR3: CASRLRRGDNEKLFF. The CDR3 DNA reads as TGTGCCAGCAGGCTCCGACGAGGGGATAATGAAAAACTGTTTTTT. This chain joins TRBV6-1 and TRBJ1-4; the D gene is possibly TRBD1 (5 bases). CDR1 and CDR2 (germline): MNHNS, SASEGT. The V end was cut by 6 bases, the J end by 4 bases, with 15 bases between. The CDR3 totals 15 residues.

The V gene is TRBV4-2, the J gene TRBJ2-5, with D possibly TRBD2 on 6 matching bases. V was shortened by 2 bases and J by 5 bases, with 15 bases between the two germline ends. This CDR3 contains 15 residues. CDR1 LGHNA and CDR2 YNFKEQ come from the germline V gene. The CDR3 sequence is CASSQSKPGEETQYF. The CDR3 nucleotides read TGTGCCAGCAGCCAATCGAAGCCGGGAGAGGAGACCCAGTACTTC.

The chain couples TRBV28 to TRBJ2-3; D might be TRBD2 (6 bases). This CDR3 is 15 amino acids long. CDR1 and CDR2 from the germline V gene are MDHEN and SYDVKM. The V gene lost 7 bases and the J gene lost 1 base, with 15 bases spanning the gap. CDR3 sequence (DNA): TGTGCCAGCACCCTAAGGGACTCCCGCACAGATACGCAGTATTTT. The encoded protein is CASTLRDSRTDTQYF.

CDR3 sequence: CASSLRLAGVRNYNEQFF. In nucleotides, the CDR3 is TGTGCCAGCAGCCTCCGACTAGCGGGAGTCCGGAATTACAATGAGCAGTTCTTC. V usage is TRBV27 and J usage is TRBJ2-1; 12 nucleotides match TRBD2. V shed 6 bases, J shed 4 bases, and the junction held 13 bases outside the gene matches. Germline V gene sequence: CDR1 MNHEY, CDR2 SMNVEV (reference sequence). CDR3 size: 18 residues.

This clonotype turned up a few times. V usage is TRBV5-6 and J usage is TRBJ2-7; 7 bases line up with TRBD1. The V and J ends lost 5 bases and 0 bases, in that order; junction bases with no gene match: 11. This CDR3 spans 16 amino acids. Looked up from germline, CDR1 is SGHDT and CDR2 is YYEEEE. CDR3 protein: CASRFGQVLSSYEQYV. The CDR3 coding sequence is TGTGCCAGCAGATTCGGACAGGTTTTGAGCTCCTACGAGCAGTACGTC.

CDR3 protein: CASSFGAPSETQYF. CDR3 bases: TGTGCCAGCAGCTTCGGTGCTCCCTCAGAGACCCAGTACTTC. V gene TRBV7-9 combines with J gene TRBJ2-5, with unresolved D. Germline V gene lookup returns CDR1 SEHNR and CDR2 FQNEAQ (reference sequence). V was cut by 3 bases and J by 4 bases, with 12 bases left in between. This CDR3 is built from 14 residues.

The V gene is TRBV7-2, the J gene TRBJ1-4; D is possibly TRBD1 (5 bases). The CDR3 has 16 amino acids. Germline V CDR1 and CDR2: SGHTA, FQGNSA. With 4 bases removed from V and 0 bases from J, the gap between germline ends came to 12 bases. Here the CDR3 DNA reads TGTGCCAGCAGCTCCTACTTAGGGGCAACTAATGAAAAACTGTTTTTT. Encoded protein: CASSSYLGATNEKLFF.

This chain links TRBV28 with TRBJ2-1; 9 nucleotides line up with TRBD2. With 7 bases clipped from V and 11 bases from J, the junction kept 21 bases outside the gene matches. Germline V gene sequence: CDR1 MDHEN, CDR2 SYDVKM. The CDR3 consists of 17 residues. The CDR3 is CASTSPVGLAGSTKQFF. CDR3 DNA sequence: TGTGCCAGCACCTCTCCGGTTGGGCTAGCGGGGTCGACAAAGCAGTTCTTC. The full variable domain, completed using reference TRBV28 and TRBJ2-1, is DVKVTQSSRYLVKRTGEKVFLECVQDMDHENMFWYRQDPGLGLRLIYFSYDVKMKEKGDIPEGYSVSREKKERFSLILESASTNQTSMYLCASTSPVGLAGSTKQFFGPGTRLTVL.

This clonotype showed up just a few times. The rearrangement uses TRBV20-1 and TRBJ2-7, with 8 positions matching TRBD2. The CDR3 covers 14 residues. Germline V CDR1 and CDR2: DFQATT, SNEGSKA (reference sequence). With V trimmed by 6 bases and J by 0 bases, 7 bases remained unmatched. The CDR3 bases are TGCAGTGCCCAGGGACTAGGGGACTCCTACGAGCAGTACGTC. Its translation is CSAQGLGDSYEQYV.

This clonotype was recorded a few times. In DNA, the CDR3 is TGTGCCACCAGAAGACAGGGAATTAACTATGGCTACACCTTC. Translating it yields CATRRQGINYGYTF. V gene TRBV15 combines with J gene TRBJ1-2; 7 bases map to TRBD1. Germline CDR1 reads LNHNV; CDR2 reads YYDKDF (reference sequence). This CDR3 contains 14 residues. V gave up 6 bases and J gave up 1 base; unmatched junction bases: 5.

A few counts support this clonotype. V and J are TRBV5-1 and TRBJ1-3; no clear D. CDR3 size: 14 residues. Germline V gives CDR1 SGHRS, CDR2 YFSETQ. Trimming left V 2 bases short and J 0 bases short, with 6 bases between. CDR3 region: CASSLADSGNTIYF. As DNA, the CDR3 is TGCGCCAGCAGCTTAGCAGACTCTGGAAACACCATATATTTT.

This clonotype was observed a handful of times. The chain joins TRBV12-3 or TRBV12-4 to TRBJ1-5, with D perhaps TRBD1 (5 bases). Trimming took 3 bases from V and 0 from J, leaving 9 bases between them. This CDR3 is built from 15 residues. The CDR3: CASSFGRGSNQPQHF. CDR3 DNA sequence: TGTGCCAGCAGTTTTGGAAGGGGTAGCAATCAGCCCCAGCATTTT.

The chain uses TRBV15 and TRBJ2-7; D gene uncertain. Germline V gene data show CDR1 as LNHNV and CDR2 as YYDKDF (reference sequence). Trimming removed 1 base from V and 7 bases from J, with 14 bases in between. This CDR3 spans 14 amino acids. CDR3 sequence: CATSRGLAFQEQYV. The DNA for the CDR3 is TGTGCCACCAGCAGAGGTCTTGCGTTTCAGGAGCAGTACGTC.